This T cell receptor (beta chain) was captured by sequencing in a study of blood T cells in healthy people across ages (dated by TCRdb to between 2015 and 2016). Some background on the complete study: In model experiments, template switching captured about one uniquely barcoded TCR beta cDNA molecule for every two T cells. To avoid experimental bias, donors of different ages were distributed randomly across sequencing lanes. Donors were grouped into four age groups: young (average roughly 15 years), middle-aged (approximately 41), aged (around 60) and long-lived (around 80). Using deep sequencing normalized with unique cDNA molecular identifiers, the study measured how TCR beta repertoire diversity changes with age. For two donors (one aged 18 to 29 and one aged 80 or older), the study analyzed two additional independent replicas of 1 million unique cDNA reads from the same blood draw. Broad study findings and their caveats: Because profiling used bulk unsorted PBMCs, naive and antigen-experienced compartments could not be compared conclusively. Compared with the aged group, the long-lived group had more naive CD4+ T cells, fewer expanded clones and increased TCR diversity, a pattern suggesting age selection. Estimates of total diversity based on one million sequenced T cells were regarded as lower bounds and as underestimates. As age increased, observed TCR beta diversity per million T cells dropped in a roughly linear way, and a significant reduction was already evident by age 40. Because the CMV infection status of the donors was unknown, age-related changes in expanded clonotypes may potentially have been confounded. The percentage of naive T cells measured by flow cytometry correlated strongly with observed TCR beta diversity.

Donors were 39 systemically healthy Caucasian individuals from Russia aged roughly 6 to 95 years. Each donor gave approximately 9.3 milliliters of peripheral blood, collected into EDTA-treated Vacutainer tubes. Ficoll-Paque density-gradient centrifugation was used to isolate PBMCs, with at least 6.5 million per sample. Total RNA was extracted from PBMCs with Trizol reagent, with at least 5.5 micrograms obtained per sample. For every donor, an aliquot of PBMCs went through flow cytometry to measure the percentages of naive CD45RAhigh/CD27high T cells. As for this clonotype: Its antigen target is currently unknown. Base qualities are not at hand, and no much larger clone is one base apart.

The receptor library was made with 5' RACE. TCRdb names Illumina HiSeq 2500 as the instrument used. The second PCR ran for about 7 to 11 cycles and used a J-beta primer mix along with a sample-barcoded 5' primer. Each TCR beta cDNA molecule received a unique molecular identifier from a template-switch 5' adaptor carrying 12 random nucleotides. At least 3 million CDR3-containing paired-end reads were obtained from each sample. First-strand cDNA synthesis was performed from all RNA using the Mint cDNA synthesis kit, with priming by a TRBC-specific oligonucleotide. All cDNA was treated with uracil-DNA glycosylase and then went through a first 18-cycle PCR with the universal primers M1SS and BC2_uni_R. The published analysis was carried out like this. For normalization, 1 million high-quality reads were randomly selected from each sample, with every read carrying a distinct molecular identifier. Instead of being binned into consensus sequences, reads with shared molecular identifiers were discarded. MiTCR, with a Q25 quality threshold and the strictest error-elimination algorithm, was used for CDR3 identification, clonotype clustering and error correction. A nonparametric unseen species model with Euler transformation was used to estimate a lower bound on total TCR beta diversity. TCRdb reanalyzed the raw reads on its own, using fastp at Q25 for trimming and MiXCR for clone calling, and kept in-frame beta chains. Identical CDR3 protein sequences are pooled into one entry, listed with their most common genes and DNA. TCRdb assigned the V and J calls; the authors' analysis was not used. For this sample there are about 1,600,000 distinct CDR3 sequences; approximately 38% appear just once. The biggest ten clones account for around 8% of the sample.

Specimen: blood. This receptor was taken from a young woman in good health.

The CDR3 region: CAWSVPGARDKWPQHF. DNA sequence: TGTGCCTGGAGTGTCCCGGGGGCGAGGGATAAATGGCCCCAGCATTTT. The sequence links TRBV30 to TRBJ1-5; perhaps TRBD1 is the D gene, with 6 bases matching. V is shortened by 0 bases, J by 9 bases, and the region joining them spans 21 bases. The CDR3 contains 16 residues, cysteine and phenylalanine counted. The only DNA kept is the CDR3, 48 bases in frame from the first base. CDR1 and CDR2 were assigned from the germline V gene (reference sequence) as GTSNPN and SVGIG.